These 30 T cell receptor beta chains came from one sample sequenced in a study of neoadjuvant nivolumab and ipilimumab in lung cancer. Clones were read by immunoSEQ multiplex PCR, and TCRdb kept only the in-frame ones, dropping some. The data contain roughly 13,000 clones, more than 90% of them singletons. The sample was peripheral blood, taken after neoadjuvant nivolumab, alone or with ipilimumab, at or shortly before surgery. All receptors derive from an adult with non-small cell lung cancer.

V and J are TRBV9 and TRBJ2-2; D tentatively reads TRBD1 or TRBD2 (5 bases each). CDR3 length equals 16 residues. Trimming stripped 3 bases from V and 1 base from J, with 13 bases between. Germline V lookup: CDR1 SGDLS, CDR2 YYNGEE. In DNA, the CDR3 is TGTGCCAGCAGCGCACGGGGCGCCGGGAACACCGGGGAGCTGTTTTTT. Protein product: CASSARGAGNTGELFF.

This clone has only one observation. The chain recombines TRBV7-8 with TRBJ1-5, with D possibly matching TRBD1 (5 bases). The CDR3 is 15 residues long. The V gene's germline CDR1 is SGHVS and CDR2 FQNEAQ. Trimming took 5 bases from V and 6 from J, leaving 17 bases between them. CDR3 nucleotide sequence: TGTGCCAGCAGCCGGGGACGGACGACCCCTCAGCCCCAGCATTTT. As protein: CASSRGRTTPQPQHF.

This sequence joins TRBV18 and TRBJ2-5, with D perhaps TRBD1 (5 bases). Trimming stripped 0 bases from V and 1 base from J, with 9 bases between. This CDR3 spans 15 amino acids. Germline V CDR1 and CDR2: KGHSH, LQKENI. The CDR3 loop reads CASSPPGAPQETQYF. DNA for the CDR3: TGTGCCAGCTCACCACCTGGGGCGCCCCAAGAGACCCAGTACTTC.

V usage is TRBV7-8 and J usage is TRBJ1-5; D is uncertain. V lost 5 bases to trimming and J lost 2 bases, with 16 bases between them. The germline CDR1 and CDR2 sequences are SGHVS and FQNEAQ. This CDR3 has 16 residues. In nucleotides, the CDR3 is TGTGCCAGCAGCGGCCTCGTCGGACGAGGCAATCAGCCCCAGCATTTT. Protein product: CASSGLVGRGNQPQHF.

The V and J genes are TRBV5-4 and TRBJ2-5; D possibly corresponds to TRBD2 (5 bases). The ends were cut back, 4 bases at V and 11 bases at J, with 18 bases in the middle. Per germline, CDR1 SGHNT and CDR2 YYREEE (reference sequence). The CDR3 contains 13 residues. Written as DNA, the CDR3 is TGTGCCAGCAGCCAGATGACGGGAAGAGAGCAGTACTTC. Its translation: CASSQMTGREQYF.

The chain is built from TRBV9 and TRBJ2-5, with 7 nucleotides matching TRBD2. V shed 0 bases, J shed 4 bases, and the junction held 0 bases outside the gene matches. The CDR3 spans 13 residues. Looked up from germline, CDR1 is SGDLS and CDR2 is YYNGEE. CDR3 in DNA: TGTGCCAGCAGCGTAGGGGGGGGAGAGACCCAGTACTTC. This encodes CASSVGGGETQYF.

The chain couples TRBV5-1 to TRBJ2-7; D is possibly TRBD1 (5 bases). Germline-derived CDR1 and CDR2 are SGHRS and YFSETQ. The V and J ends lost 6 bases and 4 bases respectively, with 11 bases between them. CDR3 length: 12 amino acids. The CDR3 DNA follows: TGCGCCAGCACCAACCAGGGATACGAGCAGTACTTC. It codes for CASTNQGYEQYF.

The V gene is TRBV19, the J gene TRBJ2-7; 10 positions agree with TRBD1. Germline trimming cut 3 bases from V and 2 bases from J; bases unmatched to any gene: 4. Germline V gives CDR1 LNHDA, CDR2 SQIVND (reference sequence). The CDR3 is 15 residues long. CDR3 bases: TGTGCCAGTAGTATGGGACAGGGGCAACCCTACGAGCAGTACTTC. Protein sequence: CASSMGQGQPYEQYF.

The chain recombines TRBV5-1 with TRBJ2-7, with D hard to call. Germline V gives CDR1 SGHRS, CDR2 YFSETQ. Trimming removed 5 bases from V and 1 base from J, with 7 bases in between. CDR3 length: 12 amino acids. This CDR3 is CASRLESYEQYF. The CDR3 DNA sequence: TGCGCCAGCAGATTAGAGTCCTACGAGCAGTACTTC.

Notes on this clone: Within the sample, other DNA sequences also encode this same CDR3. The gene calls are TRBV9 and TRBJ2-7; 8 positions agree with TRBD2. CDR1 is SGDLS and CDR2 is YYNGEE in the germline V gene. V was pared by 0 bases and J by 3 bases, with 2 bases of the junction left unmatched. The CDR3 runs 14 residues. CDR3 region: CASSVASGFYEQYF. DNA of the CDR3: TGTGCCAGCAGCGTAGCTAGCGGGTTCTACGAGCAGTACTTC.

V usage is TRBV9 and J usage is TRBJ2-2, with D possibly being TRBD2 (6 bases). The CDR3 is made up of 14 amino acids. The V and J ends lost 4 bases and 1 base respectively, with 8 bases between them. CDR1 is SGDLS and CDR2 is YYNGEE in the germline V gene. This chain's CDR3 is CASSFSGNTGELFF. CDR3 sequence (DNA): TGTGCCAGCAGCTTTAGCGGGAACACCGGGGAGCTGTTTTTT. Complete variable domain (other parts from reference TRBV9 and TRBJ2-2): DSGVTQTPKHLITATGQRVTLRCSPRSGDLSVYWYQQSLDQGLQFLIQYYNGEERAKGNILERFSAQQFPDLHSELNLSSLELGDSALYFCASSFSGNTGELFFGEGSRLTVL.

The rearrangement uses TRBV5-1 and TRBJ2-1, with 8 positions matching TRBD2. Trimming cost V 1 base and J 7 bases; bases outside gene matches: 16. This CDR3 has 18 amino acids. Germline V gene lookup returns CDR1 SGHRS and CDR2 YFSETQ. The DNA of the CDR3 is TGCGCCAGCAGCTTGAGGGGCTATCAGCGGGAGATCTCGAATGAGCAGTTCTTC. This gives the protein CASSLRGYQREISNEQFF.

CDR3 nucleotide sequence: TGCGCCAGCGAGGCGGGAAGCACAGATACGCAGTATTTT. Translation gives CASEAGSTDTQYF. The chain recombines TRBV5-1 with TRBJ2-3; possibly TRBD2 for D (6 bases). The V and J ends lost 7 bases and 0 bases respectively, with 9 bases between them. This CDR3 is built from 13 residues. The germline V gene encodes CDR1 SGHRS and CDR2 YFSETQ.

The rearrangement joins TRBV18 to TRBJ2-4; TRBD1 is a possible D gene (5 bases). CDR1 is KGHSH, CDR2 LQKENI, per germline. The CDR3 contains 15 residues. Trimming cost V 6 bases and J 3 bases, with 15 bases left between them. CDR3 sequence: CASSPMLGVKNIQYF. DNA of the CDR3: TGTGCCAGCTCCCCGATGCTAGGGGTCAAAAACATTCAGTACTTC.

This rearrangement joins TRBV11-3 to TRBJ2-2, with D possibly TRBD2 on 6 matching bases. Trimming pared 1 base from V and 5 bases from J, leaving 11 bases between. In germline, CDR1 is SGHNT, CDR2 YENEEA. The CDR3 totals 15 residues. This CDR3 reads CASSLAWGGTGELFF. DNA for the CDR3: TGTGCCAGCAGCTTAGCGTGGGGAGGTACCGGGGAGCTGTTTTTT. Full variable domain (missing parts from reference TRBV11-3 and TRBJ2-2): EAGVVQSPRYKIIEKKQPVAFWCNPISGHNTLYWYLQNLGQGPELLIRYENEEAVDDSQLPKDRFSAERLKGVDSTLKIQPAELGDSAVYLCASSLAWGGTGELFFGEGSRLTVL.

The chain joins TRBV15 to TRBJ1-1, with a tentative D call TRBD1 (6 bases). Trimming pared 4 bases from V and 4 bases from J, leaving 13 bases between. The CDR3 is made up of 14 amino acids. Germline values: CDR1 LNHNV, CDR2 YYDKDF (reference sequence). Written as DNA, the CDR3 is TGTGCCACCAGCAACGGGGGCAGCTCCACTGAAGCTTTCTTT. Its translation: CATSNGGSSTEAFF.

The J gene is TRBJ1-4, the V gene TRBV15; 7 bases line up with TRBD1. CDR3 length: 16 residues. Per the germline V gene, CDR1 is LNHNV and CDR2 is YYDKDF (reference sequence). After removal of 5 bases from V and 7 bases from J, the junction contained 13 bases not matched to a gene. In DNA, the CDR3 is TGTGCCACCAGCCGGAGAACGGCAGGGGGTGGTGAAAAACTGTTTTTT. Translating it yields CATSRRTAGGGEKLFF.

This chain joins TRBV5-1 and TRBJ1-1; a possible D gene is TRBD1 (5 bases). The CDR3 extends over 16 amino acids. Germline V gene data show CDR1 as SGHRS and CDR2 as YFSETQ. The ends were cut back, 4 bases at V and 0 bases at J, with 16 bases in the middle. The DNA of the CDR3 is TGCGCCAGCAGCACGGGGACGGGTGAATTGAACACTGAAGCTTTCTTT. Amino acid sequence: CASSTGTGELNTEAFF.

This clone was observed once. V is TRBV7-3 and J is TRBJ1-1; 8 bases are shared with TRBD1. Trimming cost V 2 bases and J 0 bases; bases outside gene matches: 14. CDR1 and CDR2 (germline): SGHTA, FQGTGA. The CDR3 length is 19 residues. CDR3 coding DNA: TGTGCCAGCAGCTTAGGGCCCACGGAATGGACAGGGCTGAACACTGAAGCTTTCTTT. Its translation: CASSLGPTEWTGLNTEAFF.

The CDR3 DNA follows: TGTGCCACCAGTGCGGGACAGCTGAGCACAGATACGCAGTATTTT. This sequence encodes CATSAGQLSTDTQYF. The chain employs TRBV15 and TRBJ2-3; the D gene is possibly TRBD1 (7 bases). Germline V gene sequence: CDR1 LNHNV, CDR2 YYDKDF (reference sequence). The CDR3 sequence is 15 residues long. The V and J ends lost 6 bases and 0 bases respectively, with 13 bases between them.

This rearrangement joins TRBV11-2 to TRBJ2-6; 7 nucleotides match TRBD1. Germline CDR1 and CDR2: SGHAT and FQNNGV. This CDR3 is 18 amino acids long. Losses at the gene ends were 2 bases for V and 0 bases for J; bases not matched to a gene: 7. CDR3 coding DNA: TGTGCCAGCAGCTTAAATTGGGACAGTCACTCTGGGGCCAACGTCCTGACTTTC. Its translation: CASSLNWDSHSGANVLTF.

The gene calls are TRBV5-8 and TRBJ2-2; D remains ambiguous. Germline CDR1 is SGHTS and CDR2 is YDEGEE. The CDR3 spans 15 residues. V was trimmed by 4 bases and J by 1 base, leaving 11 bases between them. The CDR3 sequence is CASSPRILNTGELFF. The CDR3 nucleotides are TGTGCCAGCAGCCCCCGGATCCTGAACACCGGGGAGCTGTTTTTT.

The chain links TRBV11-3 to TRBJ2-2; D possibly matches TRBD1 or TRBD2 (5 bases each). The germline V gene encodes CDR1 SGHNT and CDR2 YENEEA. Trimming shortened V by 1 base and J by 1 base, and 13 bases separated the two germline ends. CDR3 length: 17 amino acids. As DNA, the CDR3 is TGTGCCAGCAGCTTAGCGGTCGGGACCCAGAACACCGGGGAGCTGTTTTTT. This sequence encodes CASSLAVGTQNTGELFF.

This chain uses TRBV2 with TRBJ2-2, with unresolved D. CDR1 is SNHLY, CDR2 FYNNEI, per germline. There are 11 residues in the CDR3. V lost 6 bases, J lost 6 bases, and 5 bases lay in between. The CDR3 DNA reads TGTGCCAGCAGGTACGCCGGGGAGCTGTTTTTT. Its protein product is CASRYAGELFF.

The J gene is TRBJ2-2, the V gene TRBV5-1; D uncertain. Germline-derived CDR1 and CDR2 are SGHRS and YFSETQ. The length of the CDR3 is 14 residues. V dropped 0 bases and J dropped 3 bases, with 6 bases sitting between them. The CDR3 sequence: CASSLVPDTGELFF. The CDR3 DNA is TGCGCCAGCAGCTTGGTACCGGACACCGGGGAGCTGTTTTTT.

The chain uses TRBV7-6 and TRBJ2-1; TRBD1 might be the D (5 bases). Germline CDR1 SGHVS, CDR2 FNYEAQ. This CDR3 is 14 amino acids long. V gave up 3 bases and J gave up 2 bases, with 8 bases separating them. Written as DNA, the CDR3 is TGTGCCAGCAGCTTCCCAGGGCCCTACAATGAGCAGTTCTTC. Encoded protein: CASSFPGPYNEQFF.

This clone has a handful of counts. The chain employs TRBV9 and TRBJ2-7; D is perhaps TRBD2 (5 bases). The germline V gene encodes CDR1 SGDLS and CDR2 YYNGEE. Trimming removed 0 bases at V and 5 bases at J, with 9 bases between. CDR3 size: 13 residues. The CDR3 loop is CASSVELGDEQYF. The CDR3 DNA reads TGTGCCAGCAGCGTAGAACTGGGAGACGAGCAGTACTTC.

The rearrangement uses TRBV7-3 and TRBJ2-1; 10 nucleotides agree with TRBD2. There are 17 residues in the CDR3. The germline V gene encodes CDR1 SGHTA and CDR2 FQGTGA. Trimming removed 2 bases from V and 8 bases from J; junction bases left unmatched: 12. The CDR3 sequence: CASSLELAGAGGDEQFF. CDR3 nucleotides: TGTGCCAGCAGCTTAGAGCTAGCGGGAGCTGGGGGGGATGAGCAGTTCTTC.

The chain combines TRBV7-9 with TRBJ2-2; TRBD1 agrees at 9 bases. CDR1 is SEHNR, CDR2 FQNEAQ, per germline (reference sequence). V shed 2 bases and J 1 base; nucleotides not matched to a gene: 11. This CDR3 has 19 residues. Here the CDR3 reads CASSLYFSWDRVNTGELFF. Written as DNA, the CDR3 is TGTGCCAGCAGCTTATATTTCTCTTGGGACAGGGTGAACACCGGGGAGCTGTTTTTT.

This rearrangement joins TRBV7-9 to TRBJ2-2; D gene ambiguous. Trimming stripped 0 bases from V and 6 bases from J, with 11 bases between. This CDR3 contains 15 residues. Germline-derived CDR1 and CDR2 are SEHNR and FQNEAQ (reference sequence). The CDR3 DNA is TGTGCCAGCAGCTTAGCCCCCTACCGGGCCGGGGAGCTGTTTTTT. Its protein is CASSLAPYRAGELFF.